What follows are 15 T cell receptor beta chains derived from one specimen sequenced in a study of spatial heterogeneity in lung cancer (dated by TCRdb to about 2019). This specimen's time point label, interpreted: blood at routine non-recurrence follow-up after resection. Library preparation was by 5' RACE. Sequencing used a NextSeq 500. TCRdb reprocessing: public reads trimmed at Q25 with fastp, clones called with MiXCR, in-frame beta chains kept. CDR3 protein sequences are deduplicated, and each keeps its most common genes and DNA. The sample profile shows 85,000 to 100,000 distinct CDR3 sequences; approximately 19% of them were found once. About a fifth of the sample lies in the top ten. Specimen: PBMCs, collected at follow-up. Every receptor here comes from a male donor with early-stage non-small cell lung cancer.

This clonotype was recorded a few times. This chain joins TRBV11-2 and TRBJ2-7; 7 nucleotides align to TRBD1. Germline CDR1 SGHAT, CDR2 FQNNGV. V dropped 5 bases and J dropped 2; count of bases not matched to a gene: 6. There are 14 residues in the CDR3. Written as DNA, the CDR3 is TGTGCCAGCAGCCAACACAGGGGCGCCTACGAGCAGTACGTC. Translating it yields CASSQHRGAYEQYV.

CDR3 amino acids: CASSATVNQPQHF. The DNA for the CDR3 is TGTGCCAGCAGCGCCACAGTGAATCAGCCCCAGCATTTT. The chain links TRBV9 to TRBJ1-5; D unclear. V lost 3 bases and J lost 4, with 8 bases in between. CDR1 SGDLS and CDR2 YYNGEE come from the germline V gene. CDR3 length: 13 residues.

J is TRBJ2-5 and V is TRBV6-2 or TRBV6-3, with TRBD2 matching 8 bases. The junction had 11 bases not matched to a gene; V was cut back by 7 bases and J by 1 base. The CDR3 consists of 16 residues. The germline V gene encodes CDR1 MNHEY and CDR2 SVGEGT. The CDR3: CASTSRAGDLQETQYF. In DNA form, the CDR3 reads TGTGCCAGCACTTCACGAGCGGGGGACCTCCAAGAGACCCAGTACTTC.

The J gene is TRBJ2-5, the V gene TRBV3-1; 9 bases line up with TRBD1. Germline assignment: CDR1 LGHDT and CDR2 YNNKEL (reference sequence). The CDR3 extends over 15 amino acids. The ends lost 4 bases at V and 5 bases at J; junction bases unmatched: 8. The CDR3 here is CASSPRDRVWETQYF. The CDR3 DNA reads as TGTGCCAGCAGCCCCCGGGACAGGGTTTGGGAGACCCAGTACTTC.

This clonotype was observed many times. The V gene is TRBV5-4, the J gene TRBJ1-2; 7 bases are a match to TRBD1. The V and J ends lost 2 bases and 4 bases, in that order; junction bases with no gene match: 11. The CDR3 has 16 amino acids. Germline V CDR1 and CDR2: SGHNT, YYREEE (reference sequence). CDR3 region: CASSLGGLGQTYGYTF. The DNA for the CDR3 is TGTGCCAGCAGCTTAGGGGGGTTGGGACAGACCTATGGCTACACCTTC.

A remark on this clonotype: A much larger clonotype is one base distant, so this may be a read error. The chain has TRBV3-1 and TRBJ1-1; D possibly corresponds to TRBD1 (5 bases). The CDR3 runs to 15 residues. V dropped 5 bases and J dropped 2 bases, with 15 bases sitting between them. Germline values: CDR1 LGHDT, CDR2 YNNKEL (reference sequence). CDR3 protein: CASSYPRQTNTEAFF. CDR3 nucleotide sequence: TGTGCCAGCAGCTACCCGAGACAGACTAACACTGAAGCTTTCTTT.

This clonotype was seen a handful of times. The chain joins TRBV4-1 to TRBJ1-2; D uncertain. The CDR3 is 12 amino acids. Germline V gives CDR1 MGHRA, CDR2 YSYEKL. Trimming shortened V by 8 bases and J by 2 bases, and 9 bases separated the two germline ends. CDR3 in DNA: TGCGCCAGCCGATCAGCGAACTATGGCTACACCTTC. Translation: CASRSANYGYTF.

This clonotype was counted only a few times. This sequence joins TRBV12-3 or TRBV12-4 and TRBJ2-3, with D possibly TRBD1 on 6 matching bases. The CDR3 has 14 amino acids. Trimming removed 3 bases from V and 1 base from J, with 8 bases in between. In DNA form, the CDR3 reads TGTGCCAGCAGTTTTGGGGGCCGCACAGATACGCAGTATTTT. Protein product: CASSFGGRTDTQYF.

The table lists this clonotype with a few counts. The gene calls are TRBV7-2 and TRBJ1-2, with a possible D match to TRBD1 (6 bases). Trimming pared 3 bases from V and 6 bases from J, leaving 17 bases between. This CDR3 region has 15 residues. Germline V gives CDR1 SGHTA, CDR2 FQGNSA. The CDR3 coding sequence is TGTGCCAGCAGCTTGCAGGGGAGAATAGTGGATGGCTACACCTTC. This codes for CASSLQGRIVDGYTF.

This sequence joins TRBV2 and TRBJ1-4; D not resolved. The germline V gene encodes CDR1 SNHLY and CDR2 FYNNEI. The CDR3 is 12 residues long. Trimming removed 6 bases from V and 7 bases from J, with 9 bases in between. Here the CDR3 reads CASRTHSEKLFF. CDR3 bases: TGTGCCAGCAGGACCCACAGTGAAAAACTGTTTTTT.

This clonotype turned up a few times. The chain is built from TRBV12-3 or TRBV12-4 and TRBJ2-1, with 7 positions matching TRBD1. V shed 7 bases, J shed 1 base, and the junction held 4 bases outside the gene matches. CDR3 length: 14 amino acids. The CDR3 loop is CASTNRGSYNEQFF. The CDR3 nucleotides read TGTGCCAGCACCAACAGGGGTTCCTACAATGAGCAGTTCTTC.

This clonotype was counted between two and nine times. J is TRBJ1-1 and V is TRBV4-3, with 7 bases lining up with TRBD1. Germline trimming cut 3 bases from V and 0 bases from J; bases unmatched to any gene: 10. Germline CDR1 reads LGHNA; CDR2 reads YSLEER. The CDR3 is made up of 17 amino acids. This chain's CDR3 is CASSQVATGTVNTEAFF. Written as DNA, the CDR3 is TGCGCCAGCAGCCAGGTAGCCACCGGGACAGTGAACACTGAAGCTTTCTTT.

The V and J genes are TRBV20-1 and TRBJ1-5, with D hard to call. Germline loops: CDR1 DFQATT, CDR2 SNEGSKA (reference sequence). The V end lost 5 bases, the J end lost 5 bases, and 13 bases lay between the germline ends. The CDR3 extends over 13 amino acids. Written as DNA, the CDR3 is TGCAGTGCTCATGACAAGAAATATCAGCCCCAGCATTTT. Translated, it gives CSAHDKKYQPQHF.

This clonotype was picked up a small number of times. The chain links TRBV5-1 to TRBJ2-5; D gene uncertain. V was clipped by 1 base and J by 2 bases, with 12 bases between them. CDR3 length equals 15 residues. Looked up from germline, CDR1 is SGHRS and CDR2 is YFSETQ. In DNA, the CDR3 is TGCGCCAGCAGCTTGACTGGACGGAATCAAGAGACCCAGTACTTC. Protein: CASSLTGRNQETQYF.

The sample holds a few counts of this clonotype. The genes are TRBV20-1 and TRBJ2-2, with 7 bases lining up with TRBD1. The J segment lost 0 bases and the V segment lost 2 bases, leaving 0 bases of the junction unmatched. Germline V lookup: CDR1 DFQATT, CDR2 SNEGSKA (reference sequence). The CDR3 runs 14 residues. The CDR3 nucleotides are TGCAGTGCTAGAACAGGGGCGAACACCGGGGAGCTGTTTTTT. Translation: CSARTGANTGELFF.